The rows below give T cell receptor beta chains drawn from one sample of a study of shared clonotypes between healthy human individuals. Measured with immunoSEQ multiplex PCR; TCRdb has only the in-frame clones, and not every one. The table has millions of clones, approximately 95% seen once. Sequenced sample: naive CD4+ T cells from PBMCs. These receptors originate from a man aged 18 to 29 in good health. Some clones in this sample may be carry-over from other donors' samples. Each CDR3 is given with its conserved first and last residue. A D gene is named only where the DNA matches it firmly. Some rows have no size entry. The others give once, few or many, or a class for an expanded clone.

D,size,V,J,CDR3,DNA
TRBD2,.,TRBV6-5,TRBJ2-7,CASSLAGGPYEQYF,TGTGCCAGCAGTCTAGCGGGAGGGCCTTACGAGCAGTACTTC
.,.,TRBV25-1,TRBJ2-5,CASSVGGGAETQYF,TGTGCCAGCAGCGTAGGGGGGGGAGCAGAGACCCAGTACTTC
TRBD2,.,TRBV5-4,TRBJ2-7,CASSLEVAGDSEQYF,TGTGCCAGCAGCTTGGAGGTAGCGGGAGATTCCGAGCAGTACTTC
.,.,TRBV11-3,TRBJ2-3,CASSLGGSTDTQYF,TGTGCCAGCAGCTTAGGCGGGTCAACAGATACGCAGTATTTT
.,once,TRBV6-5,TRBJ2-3,CASGDSTDTQYF,TGTGCCAGCGGCGACAGCACAGATACGCAGTATTTT
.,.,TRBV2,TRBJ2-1,CASSREQGGNDEQFF,TGTGCCAGCAGTCGGGAGCAGGGGGGCAACGATGAGCAGTTCTTC
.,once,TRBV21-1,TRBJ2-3,CASSKARGTSGSTDTQYF,TGTGCCAGCAGCAAAGCGCGGGGGACTAGCGGGAGCACAGATACGCAGTATTTT
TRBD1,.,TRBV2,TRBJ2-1,CASSPLGTGDNEQFF,TGTGCCAGCAGCCCCCTGGGGACAGGGGACAATGAGCAGTTCTTC
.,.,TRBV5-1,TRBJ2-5,CASSPASGRTQYF,TGCGCCAGCAGCCCTGCGAGTGGCAGGACCCAGTACTTC
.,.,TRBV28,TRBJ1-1,CASSLWAGGLMNTEAFF,TGTGCCAGCAGTTTATGGGCCGGGGGCCTCATGAACACTGAAGCTTTCTTT
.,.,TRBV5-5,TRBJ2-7,CAPRLYEQYF,TGTGCCCCCAGACTTTACGAGCAGTACTTC
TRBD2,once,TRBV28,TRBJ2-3,CASSLLYSTSGTDTQYF,TGTGCCAGCAGTTTATTATATTCGACTAGCGGCACAGATACGCAGTATTTT
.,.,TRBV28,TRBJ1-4,CASSPEVVGEKLFF,TGTGCCAGCAGCCCGGAGGTAGTGGGAGAAAAACTGTTTTTT
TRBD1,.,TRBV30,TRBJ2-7,CAWTIGWGQGVQEQYF,TGTGCCTGGACGATTGGGTGGGGACAGGGGGTACAAGAGCAGTACTTC
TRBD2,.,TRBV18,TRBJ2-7,CASSPRRTSGAPAESEQYF,TGTGCCAGCTCACCACGGCGGACTAGCGGGGCCCCGGCCGAGAGCGAGCAGTACTTC
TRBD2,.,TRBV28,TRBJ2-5,CASSLFWGLAGPETQYF,TGTGCCAGCAGTTTATTTTGGGGACTAGCGGGGCCAGAGACCCAGTACTTC
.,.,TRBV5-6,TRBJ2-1,CASSRIWGRNDNEQFF,TGTGCCAGCAGCCGAATATGGGGGAGAAACGACAATGAGCAGTTCTTC